Sequencing of this T cell receptor (beta chain) was carried out in a study of blood T cell repertoires in COVID-19. About the study: Acute and convalescent COVID-19 samples came from the United States, Italy and Spain. PBMCs, B-cell-depleted T cells, or T cells were the source of the cDNA or gDNA that made up the material.

In germline, CDR1 is SGHRS, CDR2 YFSETQ. Germline trimming cut 4 bases from V and 7 bases from J; bases unmatched to any gene: 3. The CDR3 totals 12 residues. Original processing notes: Amplified reference gene primers provided the basis for estimating nucleated cell counts. Produced via immunoSEQ multiplex PCR; TCRdb's table is partial and in-frame only. V and J calls and clone size are as listed in that table; D and trimming were resolved from the DNA. Seen here are 100,000 to 150,000 clones, about 80% observed once, and the top ten hold around 37%. The rearrangement joins TRBV5-1 to TRBJ1-2, with 8 bases fitting TRBD1. The receptor was derived from a middle-aged man with active or convalescent COVID-19. The sample was peripheral blood. The CDR3 DNA reads as TGCGCCAGCAGCCCAGGACAGGGTGGCTACACCTTC. This encodes CASSPGQGGYTF.